This TCR beta chain is drawn from a study of T cell clonotyping in hematopoietic cell transplantation. In regard to this clone: Its antigen is not known.

Here immunoSEQ multiplex PCR was the method, and the copy in TCRdb shows in-frame clones only, minus some. Altogether tens of thousands of clones are present, about 96% being singletons, with the ten largest covering approximately 0.9%. Germline V gene data show CDR1 as LNHDA and CDR2 as SQIVND (reference sequence). Deletions cut 8 bases from V and 3 bases from J, with 11 bases between. This CDR3 region has 12 residues. Study-level findings and limits: Recipient TCR diversity dropped after transplant; expanded clonotypes rose from day 30 to 180. At the given depth, recipient repertoires were over 95% de novo clonotypes. Higher Inverse Simpson Index values in graft donor and pretransplant recipient predicted broader posttransplant TCR diversity.

This sequence originates from a man younger than 45 in good health. Some clones in this sample may be carry-over from other donors' samples. The chain is built from TRBV19 and TRBJ2-7; D unresolved. The specimen was peripheral blood mononuclear cells. The CDR3 DNA reads as TGTGCCAGTCGCGACACCCTCTACGAGCAGTACTTC. Translation: CASRDTLYEQYF. The full variable domain, in which reference TRBV19 and TRBJ2-7 provide the parts outside the CDR3, is DGGITQSPKYLFRKEGQNVTLSCEQNLNHDAMYWYRQDPGQGLRLIYYSQIVNDFQKGDIAEGYSVSREKKESFPLTVTSAQKNPTAFYLCASRDTLYEQYFGPGTRLTVT.